This T cell receptor beta chain was recorded in a study of Graves' ophthalmopathy and Graves' hyperthyroidism. Study as a whole: Before any treatment, peripheral blood was taken at the initial diagnosis. Findings of the study overall: Blood also held most thyroid clonotypes expanded above 0.001 frequency.

Germline assignment: CDR1 SGHRS and CDR2 YFSETQ. There are 14 residues in the CDR3. With V trimmed by 1 base and J by 5 bases, 4 bases remained unmatched. In this cohort's terms, stable hyperthyroidism meant no ophthalmopathy by 18 months of follow-up. Included hyperthyroidism patients were aged 18 to 65 and newly diagnosed (under 2 months' duration). RNA transcripts provided the template for amplifying TCR beta CDR3 regions. The authors performed first-round RT-PCR with HTBI primers and then a second-round multiplex PCR. TCRdb reprocessed the multiplex PCR reads via MiXCR and lists one record per CDR3 protein. The data contain hundreds of thousands of distinct CDR3 sequences, under 25% of them singletons. For this clonotype: Its antigen remains unknown.

Sequenced material: peripheral blood. The chain is built from TRBV5-1 and TRBJ2-7; 9 nucleotides line up with TRBD2. This receptor was obtained from a woman under 30 with stable Graves' hyperthyroidism. The CDR3 DNA reads as TGCGCCAGCAGCTTGCGCGGGAGGGCCAACGAGCAGTACTTC. Its translation: CASSLRGRANEQYF.